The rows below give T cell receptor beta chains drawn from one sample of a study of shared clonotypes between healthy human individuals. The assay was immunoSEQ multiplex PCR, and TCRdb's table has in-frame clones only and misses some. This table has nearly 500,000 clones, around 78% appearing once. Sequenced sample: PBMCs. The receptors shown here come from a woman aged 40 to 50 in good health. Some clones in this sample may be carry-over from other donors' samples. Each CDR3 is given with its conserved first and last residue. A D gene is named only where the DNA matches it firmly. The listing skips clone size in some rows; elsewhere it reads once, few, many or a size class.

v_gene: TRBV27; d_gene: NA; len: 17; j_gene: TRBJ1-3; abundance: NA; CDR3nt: TGTGCCAGCAGTTTAGTTACGCAGGCCGCCTCTGGAAACACCATATATTTT; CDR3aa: CASSLVTQAASGNTIYF
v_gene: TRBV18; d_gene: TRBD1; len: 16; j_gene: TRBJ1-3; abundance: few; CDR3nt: TGTGCCAGCTCACCGGGACAGGGAGGCACTGGAAACACCATATATTTT; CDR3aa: CASSPGQGGTGNTIYF
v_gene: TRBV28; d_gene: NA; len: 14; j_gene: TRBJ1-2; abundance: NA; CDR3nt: TGTGCCAGCACCGTCGGACTTACTAACTATGGCTACACCTTC; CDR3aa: CASTVGLTNYGYTF
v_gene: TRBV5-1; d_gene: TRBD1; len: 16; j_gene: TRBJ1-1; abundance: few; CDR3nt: TGCGCCAGCAGCCAGGGACAGGGGTCGATGAACACTGAAGCTTTCTTT; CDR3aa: CASSQGQGSMNTEAFF
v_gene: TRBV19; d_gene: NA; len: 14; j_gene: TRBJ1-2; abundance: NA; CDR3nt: TGTGCCAGTAGTATATCGGGGGCGAACTATGGCTACACCTTC; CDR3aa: CASSISGANYGYTF
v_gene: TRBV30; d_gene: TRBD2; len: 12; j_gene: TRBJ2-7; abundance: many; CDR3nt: TGTGCCTGGAGTGTACAAGGGACTAGGAAAACATTC; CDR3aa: CAWSVQGTRKTF
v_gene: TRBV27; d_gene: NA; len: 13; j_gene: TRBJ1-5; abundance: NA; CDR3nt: TGTGCCAGCAGTATCCTCAGGGATCAGCCCCAGCATTTT; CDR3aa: CASSILRDQPQHF
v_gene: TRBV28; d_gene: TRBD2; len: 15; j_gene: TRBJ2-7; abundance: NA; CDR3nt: TGTGCCAGCAGGACTAGCGGGAGCGCTAGTTACGAGCAGTACTTC; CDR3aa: CASRTSGSASYEQYF
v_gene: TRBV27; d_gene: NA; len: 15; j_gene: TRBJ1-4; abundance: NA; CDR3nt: TGTGCCAGCAGTCCGAGGGGGTGGTCTAATGAAAAACTGTTTTTT; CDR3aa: CASSPRGWSNEKLFF
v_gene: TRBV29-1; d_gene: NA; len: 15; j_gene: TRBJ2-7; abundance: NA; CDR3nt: TGCAGCGTTGTTGGGGGAAGAGACAGTTCCTACGAGCAGTACTTC; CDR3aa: CSVVGGRDSSYEQYF
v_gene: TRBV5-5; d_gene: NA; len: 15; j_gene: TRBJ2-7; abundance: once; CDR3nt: TGTGCCAGCAGCTTGGGGGTACACAGCTCCTACGAGCAGTACTTC; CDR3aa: CASSLGVHSSYEQYF
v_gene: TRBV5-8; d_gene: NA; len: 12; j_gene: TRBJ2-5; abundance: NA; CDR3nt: TGTGCCAGCAGCTTGGCTCGGGCGACCCAGTACTTC; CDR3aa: CASSLARATQYF
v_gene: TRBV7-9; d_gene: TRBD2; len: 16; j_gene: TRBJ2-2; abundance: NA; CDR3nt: TGTGCCAGCAGCGCATGGAGCGGGAGCTTCACCGGGGAGCTGTTTTTT; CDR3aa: CASSAWSGSFTGELFF
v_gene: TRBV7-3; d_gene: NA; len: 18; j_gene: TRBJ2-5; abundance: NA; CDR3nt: TGTGCCAGCAGCTTGGGGGCCGGGGACTATACCAGCCAAGAGACCCAGTACTTC; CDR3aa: CASSLGAGDYTSQETQYF
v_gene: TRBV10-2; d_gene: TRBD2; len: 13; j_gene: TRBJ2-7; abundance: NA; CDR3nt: TGCGCCAGCACTAGCGGGAGGTGGTACGAGCAGTACTTC; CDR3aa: CASTSGRWYEQYF
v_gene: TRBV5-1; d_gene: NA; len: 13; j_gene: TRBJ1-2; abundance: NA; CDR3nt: TGCGCCAGCAACGAAGGATCCTCCTATGGCTACACCTTC; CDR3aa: CASNEGSSYGYTF
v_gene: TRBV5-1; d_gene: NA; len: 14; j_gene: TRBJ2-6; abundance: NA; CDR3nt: TGCGCCAGCGGACAGACCTCTGGGGCCAACGTCCTGACTTTC; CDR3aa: CASGQTSGANVLTF